This passage covers 6 T cell receptor beta chains from one sample sequenced in a study of CD8 T cells in ankylosing spondylitis. Via MiXCR, TCRdb re-called the 5' RACE reads, giving one row per CDR3 protein. This sample has 200,000 to 300,000 distinct CDR3 sequences, with about 10% found just once. The material sequenced was blood, either unsorted or a sorted T cell fraction (not recorded which). Receptors were obtained from a male donor with ankylosing spondylitis or in good health (not recorded which).

This clonotype was detected many times. The chain employs TRBV7-2 and TRBJ2-7, with D perhaps assigned TRBD1 or TRBD2 (5 bases each). V was pared by 6 bases and J by 3 bases, with 18 bases between. The CDR3 has 15 residues. CDR1 is SGHTA, CDR2 FQGNSA, per germline. DNA for the CDR3: TGTGCCAGCAGTATTGGGGGATCGCCGAACTACGAGCAGTACTTC. As protein: CASSIGGSPNYEQYF.

This rearrangement joins TRBV7-2 to TRBJ2-5; D unclear. CDR3 length equals 13 residues. CDR1 and CDR2 from the germline V gene are SGHTA and FQGNSA. The V end lost 5 bases, the J end lost 11 bases, and 18 bases lay between the germline ends. This chain's CDR3 is CASSPLEKAQQYF. CDR3 nucleotides: TGTGCCAGCAGCCCGCTTGAGAAAGCTCAGCAGTACTTC.

Many counts were recorded for this clonotype. V usage is TRBV12-3 or TRBV12-4 and J usage is TRBJ2-7, with 9 bases aligning to TRBD2. V trimming: 6 bases; J trimming: 4 bases; junction bases outside the gene matches: 4. This CDR3 is built from 13 residues. CDR3 nucleotide sequence: TGTGCCAGCAGCATCGGACTAGCGTACGAGCAGTACTTC. This encodes CASSIGLAYEQYF.

This clonotype was picked up many times. The V gene is TRBV7-7, the J gene TRBJ2-1, with TRBD1 as a possible D gene (6 bases). This CDR3 contains 15 residues. V lost 5 bases, J lost 4 bases, and 15 bases lay in between. Germline assignment: CDR1 SSHAT and CDR2 FNYEAQ (reference sequence). CDR3 amino acids: CASSRDTRGYNEQFF. The CDR3 nucleotides read TGTGCCAGCAGCAGGGACACCCGTGGGTACAATGAGCAGTTCTTC.

The chain joins TRBV10-3 to TRBJ2-1; 8 bases match TRBD2. CDR1 is ENHRY and CDR2 is SYGVKD in the germline V gene. The CDR3 consists of 15 residues. The V and J ends lost 9 bases and 5 bases, in that order; junction bases with no gene match: 12. The CDR3 loop reads CAMAEERGPNNEQFF. The CDR3 DNA sequence: TGTGCCATGGCAGAGGAGCGGGGGCCCAACAATGAGCAGTTCTTC.

This clonotype appeared a few times. A read error may be the cause here, since a much bigger clone is one base away. The chain combines TRBV7-9 with TRBJ2-1; D is ambiguous. Looked up from germline, CDR1 is SEHNR and CDR2 is FQNEAQ (reference sequence). Trimming removed 2 bases at V and 5 bases at J, with 10 bases between. The CDR3 is 14 residues long. CDR3 amino acids: CASSLYLANNEQFF. DNA for the CDR3: TGTGCCAGCAGCTTATACCTGGCCAACAATGAGCAGTTCTTC.